The 32 T cell receptor beta chains below come from one sample, sequenced in a study of cytomegalovirus exposure and HLA in healthy donors. PCR employed 60 Vbeta and 13 Jbeta primers. Clones were read by immunoSEQ multiplex PCR, and TCRdb kept only the in-frame ones, dropping some. Found here are roughly 140,000 clones, about four fifths of them singletons; the top ten hold 2.2%. The specimen was PBMCs. These TCRs come from a man aged 30-40 years in good health and CMV-seronegative.

Comment on this clone: The junction shows a germline mismatch at one end, possibly a read error. This chain links TRBV28 with TRBJ2-5, with D possibly TRBD2 on 6 matching bases. The V gene's germline CDR1 is MDHEN and CDR2 SYDVKM. The CDR3 covers 14 residues. CDR3 nucleotides: TGTGCCAGCAGTTCCGCTAGCGCCCGTTTACTGATTGACTTC. Translating gives CASSSASARLLIDF.

This chain connects TRBV10-2 to TRBJ2-2; D is perhaps TRBD1 (6 bases). The V end lost 7 bases, the J end lost 4 bases, and 16 bases lay between the germline ends. Germline V gene lookup returns CDR1 WSHSY and CDR2 SAAADI. The CDR3 runs 15 residues. In nucleotides, the CDR3 is TGCGCCAGCAACCTACAGGGAGAGAGCACCGGGGAGCTGTTTTTT. It specifies CASNLQGESTGELFF.

The V gene is TRBV4-2, the J gene TRBJ2-7; 7 bases are shared with TRBD2. The CDR3 consists of 15 residues. CDR1 is LGHNA and CDR2 is YNFKEQ in the germline V gene. The V and J ends lost 3 bases and 4 bases, in that order; junction bases with no gene match: 9. This CDR3 is CASSHSAGTGYEQYF. The CDR3, as DNA: TGTGCCAGCAGCCACTCAGCGGGAACCGGATACGAGCAGTACTTC.

This chain uses TRBV18 with TRBJ1-1, with TRBD1 matching 10 bases. Germline V gene lookup returns CDR1 KGHSH and CDR2 LQKENI. CDR3 length equals 14 residues. Germline trimming cut 6 bases from V and 3 bases from J; bases unmatched to any gene: 4. The DNA of the CDR3 is TGTGCCAGCTCGGCCGGGACAGGGGACACTGAAGCTTTCTTT. As protein: CASSAGTGDTEAFF. Full variable domain (missing parts from reference TRBV18 and TRBJ1-1): NAGVMQNPRHLVRRRGQEARLRCSPMKGHSHVYWYRQLPEEGLKFMVYLQKENIIDESGMPKERFSAEFPKEGPSILRIQQVVRGDSAAYFCASSAGTGDTEAFFGQGTRLTVV.

This clone was detected once. The V call is TRBV4-1, the J call TRBJ2-7; TRBD2 matches 9 bases. The J segment lost 4 bases and the V segment lost 0 bases, leaving 7 bases of the junction unmatched. Germline-derived CDR1 and CDR2 are MGHRA and YSYEKL. The CDR3 covers 16 residues. The CDR3 region is CASSQDQLSGSYEQYF. In DNA, the CDR3 is TGCGCCAGCAGCCAAGATCAGCTTAGCGGGAGTTACGAGCAGTACTTC.

The V and J genes are TRBV5-1 and TRBJ1-2, with TRBD1 matching over 7 bases. The CDR3 spans 15 residues. The germline CDR1 and CDR2 sequences are SGHRS and YFSETQ. V shed 1 base, J shed 6 bases, and the junction held 9 bases outside the gene matches. The CDR3 region is CASSLSVRQGHGYTF. In nucleotides, the CDR3 is TGCGCCAGCAGCTTGTCGGTTAGACAGGGACATGGCTACACCTTC.

This clone was counted once. J is TRBJ1-2 and V is TRBV6-5; tentative D call: TRBD1 (5 bases). CDR1 and CDR2 (germline): MNHEY, SVGAGI. This CDR3 has 14 amino acids. Trimming shortened V by 0 bases and J by 5 bases, and 10 bases separated the two germline ends. The CDR3 loop is CASSYSGRDYGYTF. CDR3 DNA sequence: TGTGCCAGCAGTTACTCGGGCAGGGATTATGGCTACACCTTC.

J is TRBJ1-5 and V is TRBV19; 8 bases align to TRBD1. Germline V lookup: CDR1 LNHDA, CDR2 SQIVND (reference sequence). CDR3 size: 15 residues. J was trimmed by 0 bases and V by 6 bases; bases with no gene match: 4. This CDR3 reads CASSRQGFSNQPQHF. The CDR3 DNA reads as TGTGCCAGTAGCCGACAGGGGTTTAGCAATCAGCCCCAGCATTTT.

The genes are TRBV25-1 and TRBJ2-2, with 7 positions matching TRBD1. The CDR3 runs to 14 residues. CDR1 and CDR2 (germline): MGHDK, SYGVNS. The V gene end was trimmed by 4 bases and the J gene end by 6 bases; junction bases not matched to a gene: 5. In DNA form, the CDR3 reads TGTGCCAGCAGTGGACAGGGCGGTTCCGGGGAGCTGTTTTTT. It yields the protein CASSGQGGSGELFF. Full variable domain (remainder filled in from reference TRBV25-1 and TRBJ2-2): EADIYQTPRYLVIGTGKKITLECSQTMGHDKMYWYQQDPGMELHLIHYSYGVNSTEKGDLSSESTVSRIRTEHFPLTLESARPSHTSQYLCASSGQGGSGELFFGEGSRLTVL.

This sequence joins TRBV27 and TRBJ1-4; D is ambiguous. Trimming stripped 5 bases from V and 0 bases from J, with 4 bases between. Germline assignment: CDR1 MNHEY and CDR2 SMNVEV (reference sequence). This CDR3 has 13 amino acids. DNA of the CDR3: TGTGCCAGCAGTCCCTCAACTAATGAAAAACTGTTTTTT. It encodes CASSPSTNEKLFF.

This chain joins TRBV6-1 and TRBJ1-6; D is uncertain. Between the trimmed V and J ends, which lost 1 base and 9 bases, there was a span of 4 bases. The CDR3 is 12 residues long. Germline CDR1 MNHNS, CDR2 SASEGT. The CDR3 DNA follows: TGTGCCAGCAGTGAAGTCCGTTCACCCCTCCACTTT. Its protein product is CASSEVRSPLHF.

For this clone: Other DNA sequences in the same sample also yield this CDR3. The J gene is TRBJ2-7, the V gene TRBV5-6, with D tentatively TRBD2 (6 bases). The CDR3 is 13 residues long. Germline CDR1 and CDR2: SGHDT and YYEEEE. V lost 0 bases, J lost 2 bases, and 6 bases lay in between. The CDR3 DNA is TGTGCCAGCAGCTTGGGGACTACCTACGAGCAGTACTTC. It is translated as CASSLGTTYEQYF.

The genes are TRBV28 and TRBJ2-5, with a possible D match to TRBD2 (5 bases). The germline V gene encodes CDR1 MDHEN and CDR2 SYDVKM. V was trimmed by 3 bases and J by 3 bases, leaving 14 bases between them. The CDR3 has 15 amino acids. Here the CDR3 reads CASSFSTLGKETQYF. DNA of the CDR3: TGTGCCAGCAGTTTTTCGACCCTCGGGAAAGAGACCCAGTACTTC.

This chain connects TRBV28 to TRBJ2-1, with D unclear. The length of the CDR3 is 12 residues. Germline CDR1 is MDHEN and CDR2 is SYDVKM. V lost 1 base, J lost 7 bases, and 5 bases lay in between. The CDR3 DNA is TGTGCCAGCAGTTTATCCAGTAATGAGCAGTTCTTC. Protein sequence: CASSLSSNEQFF.

The V and J genes are TRBV19 and TRBJ2-3, with 7 bases that match TRBD1. Losses at the gene ends were 6 bases for V and 1 base for J; bases not matched to a gene: 4. CDR1 LNHDA and CDR2 SQIVND come from the germline V gene (reference sequence). The CDR3 loop spans 14 amino acids. The chain's CDR3 is CASRRDSRTDTQYF. Written as DNA, the CDR3 is TGTGCCAGTAGACGGGACAGCCGCACAGATACGCAGTATTTT. The full variable domain, rest sourced from reference TRBV19 and TRBJ2-3, is DGGITQSPKYLFRKEGQNVTLSCEQNLNHDAMYWYRQDPGQGLRLIYYSQIVNDFQKGDIAEGYSVSREKKESFPLTVTSAQKNPTAFYLCASRRDSRTDTQYFGPGTRLTVL.

Written as DNA, the CDR3 is TGTGCCAGCAGTTCCTCCGGACAGGGGTGGTACACTGAAGCTTTCTTT. Translating gives CASSSSGQGWYTEAFF. The gene calls are TRBV28 and TRBJ1-1; the match to TRBD1 covers 9 bases. V shed 4 bases and J 3 bases; nucleotides not matched to a gene: 9. Germline CDR1 is MDHEN and CDR2 is SYDVKM. The CDR3 spans 16 residues.

This chain connects TRBV4-2 to TRBJ1-3; D gene uncertain. The germline V gene encodes CDR1 LGHNA and CDR2 YNFKEQ. Trimming cost V 0 bases and J 0 bases, with 12 bases left between them. This CDR3 region has 17 residues. The CDR3 bases are TGTGCCAGCAGCCAAGATGAGCCACTATTCTCTGGAAACACCATATATTTT. This encodes CASSQDEPLFSGNTIYF.

The chain recombines TRBV18 with TRBJ2-3; D not resolved. This CDR3 region has 12 residues. Germline V lookup: CDR1 KGHSH, CDR2 LQKENI. With 3 bases removed from V and 5 bases from J, the gap between germline ends came to 6 bases. CDR3 nucleotide sequence: TGTGCCAGCTCACCCCCCCGAGATACGCAGTATTTT. Its translation is CASSPPRDTQYF.

The chain links TRBV7-8 to TRBJ2-7; 7 bases are a match to TRBD1. Germline V CDR1 and CDR2: SGHVS, FQNEAQ. The CDR3 spans 15 residues. V dropped 1 base and J dropped 2; count of bases not matched to a gene: 5. Written as DNA, the CDR3 is TGTGCCAGCAGCTTAGAGAGGGGGCGAACCTACGAGCAGTACTTC. As protein: CASSLERGRTYEQYF.

The chain recombines TRBV5-1 with TRBJ1-2; TRBD1 matches at 8 bases. J lost 0 bases, V lost 4 bases, and 5 bases had no gene match. Germline values: CDR1 SGHRS, CDR2 YFSETQ. The CDR3 runs to 15 residues. The DNA for the CDR3 is TGCGCCAGCAGCAGAAGGACAGGGACTAACTATGGCTACACCTTC. Residues: CASSRRTGTNYGYTF.

The V gene is TRBV5-5, the J gene TRBJ1-1; 9 bases are a match to TRBD1. CDR3 length: 15 amino acids. Per the germline V gene, CDR1 is SGHKS and CDR2 is YYEKEE (reference sequence). Germline trimming cut 2 bases from V and 11 bases from J; bases unmatched to any gene: 13. The CDR3 protein is CASSFPGTGSSEAFF. The CDR3 DNA is TGTGCCAGCAGCTTTCCCGGGACAGGGTCCTCGGAGGCTTTCTTT.

CDR3 sequence (DNA): TGTGCCAGCAGCCAACTGGGTGTCCAAACAGGCTTTGGGAACACAGATACGCAGTATTTT. This sequence encodes CASSQLGVQTGFGNTDTQYF. J is TRBJ2-3 and V is TRBV7-6; TRBD1 might be the D (5 bases). Deletions cut 5 bases from V and 2 bases from J, with 29 bases between. This CDR3 has 20 residues. The germline gives CDR1 SGHVS, CDR2 FNYEAQ.

V is TRBV29-1 and J is TRBJ1-2, with D perhaps TRBD1 (5 bases). The CDR3 length is 14 residues. The ends were cut back, 3 bases at V and 7 bases at J, with 18 bases in the middle. The V gene's germline CDR1 is SQVTM and CDR2 ANQGSEA. The CDR3 DNA is TGCAGCGTTGACCAGGGTTTCCGCTTTGGTGGCTACACCTTC. This translates into CSVDQGFRFGGYTF.

This sequence joins TRBV29-1 and TRBJ2-3; 7 nucleotides match TRBD1. J gave up 4 bases and V 6 bases, and 4 bases lay outside the gene matches. CDR1 is SQVTM and CDR2 is ANQGSEA in the germline V gene. The CDR3 loop spans 12 amino acids. CDR3 sequence: CSVAQGADTQYF. As DNA, the CDR3 is TGCAGCGTAGCCCAGGGGGCAGATACGCAGTATTTT.

The chain combines TRBV28 with TRBJ2-7; D not resolved. CDR1 is MDHEN, CDR2 SYDVKM, per germline. The V end lost 5 bases, the J end lost 2 bases, and 13 bases lay between the germline ends. The CDR3 is made up of 14 amino acids. In DNA, the CDR3 is TGTGCCAGCAGTGGCATGGCGGTCCCCTACGAGCAGTACTTC. Translated: CASSGMAVPYEQYF.

This chain links TRBV19 with TRBJ2-3, with 7 positions matching TRBD2. Looked up from germline, CDR1 is LNHDA and CDR2 is SQIVND (reference sequence). CDR3 length equals 15 residues. Unmatched junction bases numbered 9, after V lost 3 bases and J lost 6 bases. CDR3 coding DNA: TGTGCCAGTAGTATCGGTACTAGCGCAAGGGATACGCAGTATTTT. Protein sequence: CASSIGTSARDTQYF.

This clone was observed a few times. The chain links TRBV7-2 to TRBJ2-5, with 8 positions matching TRBD2. In germline, CDR1 is SGHTA, CDR2 FQGNSA. This CDR3 comprises 15 residues. Germline trimming cut 2 bases from V and 7 bases from J; bases unmatched to any gene: 9. The CDR3 is CASSLSGTRAATQYF. For the CDR3, the DNA is TGTGCCAGCAGCTTATCCGGGACTAGGGCCGCGACCCAGTACTTC.

The chain recombines TRBV5-1 with TRBJ2-1; 7 bases are shared with TRBD2. Germline CDR1 is SGHRS and CDR2 is YFSETQ. The CDR3 runs to 14 residues. The V gene end was trimmed by 0 bases and the J gene end by 4 bases; junction bases not matched to a gene: 1. CDR3 residues: CASSLGAGYNEQFF. The CDR3 DNA follows: TGCGCCAGCAGCTTGGGAGCGGGGTACAATGAGCAGTTCTTC.

The rearrangement uses TRBV10-2 and TRBJ2-3; TRBD2 agrees at 10 bases. This CDR3 has 15 amino acids. J gave up 1 base and V 6 bases, and 4 bases lay outside the gene matches. Germline CDR1 WSHSY, CDR2 SAAADI. The CDR3 bases are TGCGCCAGCAGGCAAGGACTAGCGGGCACAGATACGCAGTATTTT. Protein product: CASRQGLAGTDTQYF.

The rearrangement links TRBV5-1 to TRBJ2-1, with 9 bases lining up with TRBD1. This CDR3 has 15 residues. Germline V gives CDR1 SGHRS, CDR2 YFSETQ. J was trimmed by 6 bases and V by 4 bases; bases with no gene match: 8. The CDR3 DNA reads as TGCGCCAGCAGCCTGGGGGGACAGGGTGTCAATGAGCAGTTCTTC. Translating it yields CASSLGGQGVNEQFF.

The V and J genes are TRBV11-2 and TRBJ2-7; the match to TRBD1 covers 9 bases. The junction had 12 bases not matched to a gene; V was cut back by 6 bases and J by 0 bases. This CDR3 is 17 amino acids long. From germline, CDR1 is SGHAT and CDR2 FQNNGV. The CDR3 region has the DNA TGTGCCAGCAGGGAAAATGTCTGGGACAGGGCCTCCTACGAGCAGTACTTC. This encodes CASRENVWDRASYEQYF.

Of note for this clone: At one boundary the junction diverges from the germline segment, which might be a read error. This chain uses TRBV6-5 with TRBJ1-1; 9 nucleotides line up with TRBD1. CDR3 length equals 12 residues. CDR1 and CDR2 from the germline V gene are MNHEY and SVGAGI. CDR3 DNA sequence: TGTGCCAGCAGCGAGCGGGACAGGGCAATGAATTTT. Translating it yields CASSERDRAMNF.